The 23 T cell receptor beta chains given below trace back to one sample, sequenced in a study of CD8 T cells in ankylosing spondylitis. TCRdb passed the 5' RACE reads through MiXCR, listing each CDR3 protein once. The sample carries about 150,000 distinct CDR3 sequences, under 35% recorded once. Sequenced: synovial fluid, either unsorted or a sorted T cell fraction (not recorded which). These receptors all stem from a male donor with ankylosing spondylitis.

This rearrangement joins TRBV6-2 or TRBV6-3 to TRBJ1-5, with a weak D call TRBD1 (5 bases). The CDR3 sequence is 14 residues long. Germline V gene data show CDR1 as MNHEY and CDR2 as SVGEGT. Trimming removed 6 bases from V and 3 bases from J, with 12 bases in between. CDR3 in amino acids: CASRTDSFNQPQHF. The CDR3 DNA sequence: TGTGCCAGCAGAACAGACAGTTTCAATCAGCCCCAGCATTTT.

V is TRBV6-1 and J is TRBJ1-5; TRBD1 agrees at 8 bases. The V and J ends lost 5 bases and 4 bases, in that order; junction bases with no gene match: 10. CDR1 is MNHNS, CDR2 SASEGT, per germline. The CDR3 runs to 16 residues. CDR3 loop: CASSTFGQGPNQPQHF. The DNA of the CDR3 is TGTGCCAGCAGTACATTCGGACAGGGCCCTAATCAGCCCCAGCATTTT.

The chain uses TRBV30 and TRBJ2-7; 10 nucleotides line up with TRBD2. This CDR3 has 13 amino acids. Trimming at V came to 7 bases and at J to 3 bases, leaving 6 bases not matched to a gene. Germline V gives CDR1 GTSNPN, CDR2 SVGIG (reference sequence). CDR3 amino acids: CAYTIAGGYEQYF. The DNA for the CDR3 is TGTGCCTATACCATAGCGGGGGGCTACGAGCAGTACTTC.

The chain has TRBV5-4 and TRBJ2-1; unclear D gene. CDR3 length equals 14 residues. CDR1 and CDR2 (germline): SGHNT, YYREEE (reference sequence). Trimming removed 1 base at V and 8 bases at J, with 13 bases between. In DNA, the CDR3 is TGTGCCAGCAGCTTGTCGACTTGGCTCGATGAGCAGTTCTTC. Translating gives CASSLSTWLDEQFF.

There are a few counts of this clonotype. The gene calls are TRBV12-3 or TRBV12-4 and TRBJ2-7, with 12 bases identical to TRBD1. V lost 5 bases to trimming and J lost 2 bases; unmatched junction nucleotides: 7. The CDR3 loop spans 16 amino acids. This chain's CDR3 is CASSPRGTGGPYEQYF. The CDR3 DNA follows: TGTGCCAGCAGTCCAAGGGGGACAGGGGGCCCCTACGAGCAGTACTTC.

This clonotype has just a few counts. V usage is TRBV7-9 and J usage is TRBJ2-7; a weak D match, TRBD2 (6 bases). The V and J ends lost 3 bases and 0 bases respectively, with 12 bases between them. This CDR3 spans 15 amino acids. CDR1 is SEHNR and CDR2 is FQNEAQ in the germline V gene (reference sequence). The CDR3 DNA follows: TGTGCCAGCAGCTTGGATGGAGGGGTCTCCTACGAGCAGTACTTC. Protein: CASSLDGGVSYEQYF.

The table lists this clonotype with many counts. The V and J genes are TRBV18 and TRBJ1-2; TRBD1 aligns across 8 bases. This CDR3 has 16 residues. Trimming at V came to 0 bases and at J to 5 bases, leaving 8 bases not matched to a gene. In germline, CDR1 is KGHSH, CDR2 LQKENI. This chain's CDR3 is CASSPPDRADSYGYTF. In DNA form, the CDR3 reads TGTGCCAGCTCACCACCGGACAGGGCTGATAGTTATGGCTACACCTTC. Looking up the rest from reference TRBV18 and TRBJ1-2 gives the full variable domain: NAGVMQNPRHLVRRRGQEARLRCSPMKGHSHVYWYRQLPEEGLKFMVYLQKENIIDESGMPKERFSAEFPKEGPSILRIQQVVRGDSAAYFCASSPPDRADSYGYTFGSGTRLTVV.

This chain uses TRBV2 with TRBJ1-5; no definite D call. The CDR3 is 13 amino acids. V lost 2 bases and J lost 4, with 6 bases in between. The germline V gene encodes CDR1 SNHLY and CDR2 FYNNEI. The CDR3 loop is CASSEWENQPQHF. CDR3 coding DNA: TGTGCCAGCAGTGAATGGGAGAATCAGCCCCAGCATTTT.

Many counts were recorded for this clonotype. A much larger clone differs from this one at a single base, so this may be a read error. The chain employs TRBV6-1 and TRBJ2-2; 8 nucleotides align to TRBD1. J lost 1 base, V lost 6 bases, and 1 base had no gene match. Germline CDR1 is MNHNS and CDR2 is SASEGT. CDR3 length equals 14 residues. CDR3 nucleotides: TGTGCCAGCAGGGGACAGGTGAACACCGGGGAGCTGTTTTTT. It is translated as CASRGQVNTGELFF.

The V and J genes are TRBV20-1 and TRBJ1-5; D might be TRBD1 (5 bases). The V and J ends lost 2 bases and 1 base respectively, with 9 bases between them. CDR1 and CDR2 (germline): DFQATT, SNEGSKA (reference sequence). This CDR3 has 14 residues. The CDR3 sequence is CSARKGSSNQPQHF. Written as DNA, the CDR3 is TGCAGTGCTAGAAAGGGGTCGAGCAATCAGCCCCAGCATTTT.

The J gene is TRBJ2-2, the V gene TRBV4-2; the match to TRBD2 covers 8 bases. After removal of 4 bases from V and 1 base from J, the junction contained 8 bases not matched to a gene. Germline V gene sequence: CDR1 LGHNA, CDR2 YNFKEQ. This CDR3 comprises 17 residues. CDR3 nucleotides: TGTGCCAGCAGCCCCGCCGCGGCGGGGGGGAACACCGGGGAGCTGTTTTTT. It is translated as CASSPAAAGGNTGELFF.

Here the CDR3 reads CASSLAGQGNEQFF. CDR3 in DNA: TGCGCCAGCAGCTTGGCCGGGCAGGGCAATGAGCAGTTCTTC. The rearrangement links TRBV5-1 to TRBJ2-1; D is possibly TRBD1 (5 bases). The V and J ends lost 0 bases and 6 bases respectively, with 10 bases between them. The germline V gene has CDR1 SGHRS and CDR2 YFSETQ. The length of the CDR3 is 14 residues.

The chain carries TRBV12-3 or TRBV12-4 and TRBJ2-2; 9 nucleotides match TRBD1. The CDR3 covers 17 residues. With V trimmed by 5 bases and J by 6 bases, 13 bases remained unmatched. The CDR3 region is CASSHATGTGSPGELFF. Written as DNA, the CDR3 is TGTGCCAGCAGTCACGCAACCGGGACAGGGAGCCCCGGGGAGCTGTTTTTT.

For the CDR3, the DNA is TGTGCCAGCAGCTCCAGGGTGCTGGGGACAGATACGCAGTATTTT. The encoded protein is CASSSRVLGTDTQYF. The chain employs TRBV7-2 and TRBJ2-3, with D possibly TRBD1 on 5 matching bases. The V and J ends lost 4 bases and 3 bases respectively, with 14 bases between them. Germline assignment: CDR1 SGHTA and CDR2 FQGNSA. The CDR3 consists of 15 residues.

The chain has TRBV7-9 and TRBJ1-2, with a weak D call TRBD1 (5 bases). V was cut by 5 bases and J by 5 bases, with 12 bases left in between. Germline V CDR1 and CDR2: SEHNR, FQNEAQ (reference sequence). This CDR3 region has 13 residues. The CDR3: CASSPDSQYGYTF. The CDR3 bases are TGTGCCAGCAGCCCCGACAGCCAGTATGGCTACACCTTC.

This clonotype was detected a few times. The chain uses TRBV7-2 and TRBJ2-1; TRBD2 aligns across 13 bases. Germline V CDR1 and CDR2: SGHTA, FQGNSA. The CDR3 consists of 15 residues. Unmatched junction bases numbered 4, after V lost 5 bases and J lost 6 bases. The CDR3 DNA reads TGTGCCAGCAGCCGGCGGACTAGCGGGAGCAATGAGCAGTTCTTC. Residues: CASSRRTSGSNEQFF.

The chain employs TRBV7-6 and TRBJ2-3; 7 bases agree with TRBD2. The CDR3 runs 15 residues. CDR1 and CDR2 (germline): SGHVS, FNYEAQ. V gave up 0 bases and J gave up 1 base; unmatched junction bases: 1. CDR3 loop: CASSLAGGRTDTQYF. The CDR3 DNA sequence: TGTGCCAGCAGCTTAGCGGGAGGGCGCACAGATACGCAGTATTTT.

The chain combines TRBV7-3 with TRBJ1-2; 9 bases align to TRBD1. The CDR3 contains 13 residues. Germline CDR1 SGHTA, CDR2 FQGTGA. V shed 5 bases, J shed 7 bases, and the junction held 5 bases outside the gene matches. CDR3 nucleotides: TGTGCCAGCAGCCTCGGACAGGGGTTTGGCTACACCTTC. Its protein is CASSLGQGFGYTF.

This clonotype was picked up a small number of times. The rearrangement uses TRBV27 and TRBJ2-7; D is ambiguous. The CDR3 is 14 amino acids. Germline V gives CDR1 MNHEY, CDR2 SMNVEV (reference sequence). V lost 6 bases to trimming and J lost 6 bases, with 18 bases between them. The CDR3 here is CASSRTVKSGEQYF. In DNA, the CDR3 is TGTGCCAGCAGCCGGACGGTAAAGTCGGGCGAGCAGTACTTC.

This clonotype was seen more than once but under ten times. The rearrangement links TRBV20-1 to TRBJ2-3; D call uncertain. The CDR3 length is 14 residues. The V end lost 7 bases, the J end lost 4 bases, and 18 bases lay between the germline ends. The germline gives CDR1 DFQATT, CDR2 SNEGSKA (reference sequence). The CDR3 DNA reads TGCAGTGGGTTGCGGCTCCCGGCGGCAGATACGCAGTATTTT. This sequence encodes CSGLRLPAADTQYF.

This clonotype was seen only a few times. The chain uses TRBV20-1 and TRBJ1-2; D gene ambiguous. This CDR3 contains 16 residues. From germline, CDR1 is DFQATT and CDR2 SNEGSKA (reference sequence). The V and J ends lost 3 bases and 4 bases respectively, with 21 bases between them. In nucleotides, the CDR3 is TGCAGTGCTAGCCGTCCGACTGATCTAGAATCCTATGGCTACACCTTC. Translation: CSASRPTDLESYGYTF.

This clonotype was counted a few times. The CDR3 loop reads CASSPLDGPNTEAFF. The CDR3 DNA is TGTGCCAGCAGTCCCTTGGACGGTCCGAACACTGAAGCTTTCTTT. The chain joins TRBV27 to TRBJ1-1; no reliable D call. Germline V gene sequence: CDR1 MNHEY, CDR2 SMNVEV (reference sequence). The CDR3 length is 15 residues. V was cut by 5 bases and J by 1 base, with 14 bases left in between.

The J gene is TRBJ2-3, the V gene TRBV20-1; D gene uncertain. The CDR3 is made up of 13 amino acids. Looked up from germline, CDR1 is DFQATT and CDR2 is SNEGSKA (reference sequence). Between the trimmed V and J ends, which lost 7 bases and 2 bases, there was a span of 13 bases. Here the CDR3 reads CSVSGNPTDTQYF. CDR3 in DNA: TGCAGTGTCTCGGGTAACCCCACAGATACGCAGTATTTT.